These 20 T cell receptor beta chains came from one sample sequenced in a study of blood T cells in healthy people across ages (dated by TCRdb to between 2015 and 2017). The library came from 5' RACE. The run used an Illumina HiSeq 2500. A second PCR of 7 to 11 cycles was performed with a sample-barcoded 5' primer and a J-beta primer mix. TCRdb reran the public reads through fastp at Q25 and MiXCR, keeping productive beta chains. Each entry merges the rows of one CDR3 protein and shows their most common DNA and genes. The sample contains about 640,000 distinct CDR3 sequences, around three fifths of them found a single time. The leading ten clones occupy approximately 40% of the sample. Specimen: blood. The source of these receptors is a man aged 55-75 years in good health.

This clonotype appeared a few times. CDR3 amino acids: CASSLVGGMSDTQYF. CDR3 nucleotide sequence: TGTGCCAGCAGCTTAGTCGGGGGGATGTCCGATACGCAGTATTTT. The V call is TRBV7-2, the J call TRBJ2-3, with 7 bases lining up with TRBD2. CDR1 is SGHTA, CDR2 FQGNSA, per germline. The CDR3 extends over 15 amino acids. The ends lost 1 base at V and 6 bases at J; junction bases unmatched: 7. The full variable domain, rest sourced from reference TRBV7-2 and TRBJ2-3, is GAGVSQSPSNKVTEKGKDVELRCDPISGHTALYWYRQSLGQGLEFLIYFQGNSAPDKSGLPSDRFSAERTGGSVSTLTIQRTQQEDSAVYLCASSLVGGMSDTQYFGPGTRLTVL.

The chain joins TRBV25-1 to TRBJ1-4; D is ambiguous. V was shortened by 3 bases and J by 4 bases, with 6 bases between the two germline ends. Germline V gene sequence: CDR1 MGHDK, CDR2 SYGVNS. This CDR3 contains 13 residues. CDR3 bases: TGTGCCAGCAGTGAGGTGCTTAATGAAAAACTGTTTTTT. It is translated as CASSEVLNEKLFF. Combining the CDR3 with reference TRBV25-1 and TRBJ1-4 gives the whole variable domain EADIYQTPRYLVIGTGKKITLECSQTMGHDKMYWYQQDPGMELHLIHYSYGVNSTEKGDLSSESTVSRIRTEHFPLTLESARPSHTSQYLCASSEVLNEKLFFGSGTQLSVL.

This chain connects TRBV10-3 to TRBJ2-2; possible D gene TRBD2, 5 bases. Trimming cost V 4 bases and J 1 base, with 7 bases left between them. CDR1 and CDR2 from the germline V gene are ENHRY and SYGVKD. This CDR3 region has 14 residues. The CDR3 is CAISGGRNTGELFF. DNA of the CDR3: TGTGCCATCAGTGGCGGGCGGAACACCGGGGAGCTGTTTTTT.

V is TRBV18 and J is TRBJ2-4, with TRBD1 matching 7 bases. CDR1 and CDR2 from the germline V gene are KGHSH and LQKENI. The CDR3 has 16 residues. Losses at the gene ends were 6 bases for V and 0 bases for J; bases not matched to a gene: 8. The CDR3 here is CASSNRGDLAKNIQYF. As DNA, the CDR3 is TGTGCCAGCTCCAACAGGGGCGACCTAGCCAAAAACATTCAGTACTTC.

This clonotype was detected only a few times. This chain uses TRBV9 with TRBJ2-1; no clear D gene. Germline CDR1 and CDR2: SGDLS and YYNGEE. The V and J ends lost 1 base and 7 bases respectively, with 12 bases between them. CDR3 length: 14 amino acids. The DNA of the CDR3 is TGTGCCAGCAGCGTACTCCGGGCCGGAAATGAGCAGTTCTTC. Amino acids: CASSVLRAGNEQFF.

This clonotype was recorded a few times. The J gene is TRBJ2-3, the V gene TRBV7-2; 8 bases agree with TRBD2. With 3 bases clipped from V and 4 bases from J, the junction kept 6 bases outside the gene matches. The CDR3 has 15 residues. CDR1 SGHTA and CDR2 FQGNSA come from the germline V gene. Written as DNA, the CDR3 is TGTGCCAGCAGCTTGGGCGGGGGGATCCCAGATACGCAGTATTTT. Protein sequence: CASSLGGGIPDTQYF. The full variable domain, with the rest looked up from reference TRBV7-2 and TRBJ2-3, is GAGVSQSPSNKVTEKGKDVELRCDPISGHTALYWYRQSLGQGLEFLIYFQGNSAPDKSGLPSDRFSAERTGGSVSTLTIQRTQQEDSAVYLCASSLGGGIPDTQYFGPGTRLTVL.

This clonotype was recorded a few times. This rearrangement joins TRBV11-2 to TRBJ2-1, with 9 bases fitting TRBD1. The germline V gene encodes CDR1 SGHAT and CDR2 FQNNGV. The CDR3 runs to 14 residues. Unmatched junction bases numbered 6, after V lost 6 bases and J lost 6 bases. The CDR3 DNA reads TGTGCCAGCAGGGGACAGGGAAGGGGCAATGAGCAGTTCTTC. Protein sequence: CASRGQGRGNEQFF.

The V call is TRBV2, the J call TRBJ2-2; tentatively, D is TRBD1 (6 bases). Trimming cost V 3 bases and J 5 bases, with 13 bases left between them. CDR1 is SNHLY and CDR2 is FYNNEI in the germline V gene. The CDR3 length is 15 residues. The CDR3 DNA sequence: TGTGCCAGCAGTGATAGGACAGAGATTACCGGGGAGCTGTTTTTT. Its translation is CASSDRTEITGELFF.

V and J are TRBV20-1 and TRBJ2-5; 8 bases line up with TRBD2. V shed 6 bases and J 2 bases; nucleotides not matched to a gene: 8. CDR3 length equals 14 residues. Germline V gene data show CDR1 as DFQATT and CDR2 as SNEGSKA (reference sequence). DNA for the CDR3: TGCAGTGCCCCGAGCGGGGGCCGACAAGAGACCCAGTACTTC. Residues: CSAPSGGRQETQYF.

The gene calls are TRBV6-2 or TRBV6-3 and TRBJ2-3; D gene uncertain. Trimming removed 5 bases from V and 4 bases from J, with 13 bases in between. Looked up from germline, CDR1 is MNHEY and CDR2 is SVGEGT. This CDR3 has 14 amino acids. The CDR3 DNA is TGTGCCAGCAGTGCGACTGGCCTCGCAGATACGCAGTATTTT. As protein: CASSATGLADTQYF.

The chain has TRBV4-1 and TRBJ2-7; D might be TRBD1 (5 bases). V was shortened by 4 bases and J by 5 bases, with 15 bases between the two germline ends. Germline V CDR1 and CDR2: MGHRA, YSYEKL. The CDR3 is 14 residues long. The DNA for the CDR3 is TGCGCCAGCAGCCGACAGCGAGAGGTCGACGAGCAGTACTTC. Protein: CASSRQREVDEQYF.

The genes are TRBV6-1 and TRBJ1-2; D is unresolved. This CDR3 has 15 residues. Germline V gives CDR1 MNHNS, CDR2 SASEGT. Trimming cost V 0 bases and J 6 bases, with 14 bases left between them. The CDR3 sequence: CASSEAVGEADGYTF. The CDR3 DNA reads TGTGCCAGCAGTGAAGCGGTCGGGGAGGCGGATGGCTACACCTTC.

This clonotype has just a few counts. This chain links TRBV18 with TRBJ2-5; D ambiguous. V gave up 3 bases and J gave up 5 bases, with 13 bases separating them. Per germline, CDR1 KGHSH and CDR2 LQKENI. The CDR3 spans 14 residues. CDR3 nucleotides: TGTGCCAGCTCACCTAACTATAGTCGGGAGACCCAGTACTTC. Its protein product is CASSPNYSRETQYF.

This clonotype was seen a few times. This chain connects TRBV5-1 to TRBJ2-7, with TRBD1 identical over 7 bases. The germline CDR1 and CDR2 sequences are SGHRS and YFSETQ. With 5 bases clipped from V and 3 bases from J, the junction kept 11 bases outside the gene matches. This CDR3 contains 15 residues. The CDR3 region is CASSLGTATFYEQYF. For the CDR3, the DNA is TGCGCCAGCAGTCTGGGGACAGCCACTTTCTACGAGCAGTACTTC.

The chain couples TRBV20-1 to TRBJ2-5; 9 nucleotides line up with TRBD2. CDR1 DFQATT and CDR2 SNEGSKA come from the germline V gene (reference sequence). The V and J ends lost 3 bases and 5 bases, in that order; junction bases with no gene match: 10. The CDR3 is 15 residues long. In DNA, the CDR3 is TGCAGTGCTAGTGAGCCTAGCGGGGCCGGGGAGACCCAGTACTTC. The encoded protein is CSASEPSGAGETQYF.

The V gene is TRBV4-2, the J gene TRBJ2-1; the match to TRBD2 covers 8 bases. V trimming: 6 bases; J trimming: 1 base; junction bases outside the gene matches: 5. Germline V CDR1 and CDR2: LGHNA, YNFKEQ. The CDR3 sequence is 15 residues long. The CDR3 sequence: CASRGGGPSYNEQFF. The DNA of the CDR3 is TGTGCCAGCAGAGGCGGGGGGCCTTCCTACAATGAGCAGTTCTTC.

The rearrangement joins TRBV28 to TRBJ2-4; 12 nucleotides match TRBD2. In germline, CDR1 is MDHEN, CDR2 SYDVKM. The trim removed 5 bases at V and 7 bases at J, leaving 3 bases unmatched. The CDR3 spans 14 residues. CDR3: CASSPGLAGNIQYF. CDR3 nucleotide sequence: TGTGCCAGCAGTCCTGGACTAGCGGGGAACATTCAGTACTTC.

The chain joins TRBV12-3 or TRBV12-4 to TRBJ2-3, with 8 bases identical to TRBD1. The CDR3 has 18 amino acids. J gave up 0 bases and V 0 bases, and 8 bases lay outside the gene matches. The CDR3 DNA sequence: TGTGCCAGCAGTTTAGCCCCGGGCAGGGGGCTAAGCACAGATACGCAGTATTTT. As protein: CASSLAPGRGLSTDTQYF.

The sample holds a few counts of this clonotype. The genes are TRBV6-1 and TRBJ1-2, with D maybe TRBD1 (6 bases). CDR1 is MNHNS and CDR2 is SASEGT in the germline V gene. Between the trimmed V and J ends, which lost 6 bases and 2 bases, there was a span of 13 bases. This CDR3 is built from 14 residues. The CDR3 DNA reads TGTGCCAGCAGCCCGACAGGCGTAAACTATGGCTACACCTTC. It encodes CASSPTGVNYGYTF.

The rearrangement uses TRBV5-6 and TRBJ2-7, with D maybe TRBD2 (6 bases). The germline V gene encodes CDR1 SGHDT and CDR2 YYEEEE. The CDR3 consists of 16 residues. V lost 4 bases, J lost 0 bases, and 17 bases lay in between. In DNA, the CDR3 is TGTGCCAGCAGCGAGGAGCCCCGGGGGATCTCCTACGAGCAGTACTTC. Translation: CASSEEPRGISYEQYF.